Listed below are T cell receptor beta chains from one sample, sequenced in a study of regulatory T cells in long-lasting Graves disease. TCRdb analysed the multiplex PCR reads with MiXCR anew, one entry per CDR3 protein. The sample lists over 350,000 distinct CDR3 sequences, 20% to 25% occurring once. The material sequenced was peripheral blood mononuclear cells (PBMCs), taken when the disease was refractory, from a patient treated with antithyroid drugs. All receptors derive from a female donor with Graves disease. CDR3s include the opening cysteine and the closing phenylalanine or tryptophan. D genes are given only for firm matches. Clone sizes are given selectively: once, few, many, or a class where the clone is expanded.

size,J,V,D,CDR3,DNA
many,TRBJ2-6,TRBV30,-,CAWSVSSGANVLTF,TGTGCCTGGAGTGTCAGCTCTGGGGCCAACGTCCTGACTTTC
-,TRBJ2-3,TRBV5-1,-,CASSRDLDTQYF,TGCGCCAGCAGCCGTGACTTAGATACGCAGTATTTT
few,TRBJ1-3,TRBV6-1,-,CASSWGSSGNTIYF,TGTGCCAGCAGCTGGGGTAGCTCTGGAAACACCATATATTTT
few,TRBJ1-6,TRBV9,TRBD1,CASSAIPGQPNSSSSPLHF,TGTGCCAGCAGCGCCATTCCGGGACAGCCAAATTCGAGTTCTTCACCCCTCCACTTT
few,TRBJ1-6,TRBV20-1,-,CSARGNSPLHF,TGCAGTGCTAGAGGGAATTCACCCCTCCACTTT
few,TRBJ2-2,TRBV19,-,CASSIRIPHSGELFF,TGTGCCAGTAGTATCCGAATTCCCCACTCCGGGGAGCTGTTTTTT
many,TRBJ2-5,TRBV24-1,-,CATSEPGLQETQYF,TGTGCCACCAGTGAGCCAGGGTTACAAGAGACCCAGTACTTC
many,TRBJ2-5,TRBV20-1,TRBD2,CSARDGSGRGETQYF,TGCAGTGCTAGAGATGGTAGCGGGAGAGGCGAGACCCAGTACTTC
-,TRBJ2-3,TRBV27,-,CASSSYGGDTQYF,TGTGCCAGCAGTTCCTACGGGGGAGATACGCAGTATTTT
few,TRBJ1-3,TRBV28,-,CASNSPTLGLGNTIYF,TGTGCCAGCAACTCGCCCACCTTGGGGCTTGGAAACACCATATATTTT
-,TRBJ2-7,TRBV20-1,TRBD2,CSAEGLAGYEQYF,TGCAGTGCTGAGGGACTAGCGGGCTACGAGCAGTACTTC
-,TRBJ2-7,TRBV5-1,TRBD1,CASSPRPGQYNEQYF,TGCGCCAGCAGCCCACGCCCGGGACAGTATAACGAGCAGTACTTC
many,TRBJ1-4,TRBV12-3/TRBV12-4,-,CASSLPGPNEKLFF,TGTGCCAGCAGTTTGCCAGGACCTAATGAAAAACTGTTTTTT
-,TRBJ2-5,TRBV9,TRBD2,CASSVSGIGETQYF,TGTGCCAGCAGCGTTAGCGGGATAGGAGAGACCCAGTACTTC
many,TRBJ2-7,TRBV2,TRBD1,CASNLRQGPYEQYF,TGTGCCAGCAACCTAAGACAGGGACCCTACGAGCAGTACTTC
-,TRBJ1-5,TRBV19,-,CASSKAFVGGLSNQPQHF,TGTGCCAGTAGTAAGGCGTTTGTTGGGGGGCTGAGCAATCAGCCCCAGCATTTT
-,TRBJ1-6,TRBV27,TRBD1,CASRGGDRINSPLHF,TGTGCCAGCAGGGGTGGGGACAGAATAAATTCACCCCTCCACTTT
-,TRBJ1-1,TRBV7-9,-,CASSPEQGFTEAFF,TGTGCCAGCAGCCCAGAGCAGGGATTCACTGAAGCTTTCTTT
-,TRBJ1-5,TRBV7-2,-,CASSLLAGQGQPQHF,TGTGCCAGCAGCTTATTGGCAGGGCAGGGCCAGCCCCAGCATTTT
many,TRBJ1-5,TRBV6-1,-,CASSVLGDQPQHF,TGTGCCAGCAGTGTTCTCGGAGATCAGCCCCAGCATTTT
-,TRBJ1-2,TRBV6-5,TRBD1,CASSYYRQGVNGYTF,TGTGCCAGCAGTTACTACCGACAGGGAGTGAATGGCTACACCTTC